One sample yielded the 5 T cell receptor beta chains listed below, sequenced in a study of T cells in Graves' hyperthyroidism and ophthalmopathy. Authors of the study amplified TCR beta CDR3 regions from RNA transcripts. TCR CDR3 underwent first-round RT-PCR with the HTBI primer set. TCRdb re-analysed the multiplex PCR reads in MiXCR, keeping a single row per CDR3 protein. The table lists hundreds of thousands of distinct CDR3 sequences, roughly 14% of them singletons, with roughly 13% in the top ten. The sample taken for sequencing was blood. All receptors come from a man between 18 and 29 years old with Graves' ophthalmopathy.

This clonotype has at least ten counts. The chain combines TRBV5-5 with TRBJ1-4; D possibly corresponds to TRBD1 (6 bases). Trimming took 7 bases from V and 0 from J, leaving 16 bases between them. This CDR3 has 16 residues. From germline, CDR1 is SGHKS and CDR2 YYEKEE (reference sequence). CDR3 sequence: CASWYLQGTTNEKLFF. CDR3 bases: TGTGCCAGCTGGTATTTACAGGGTACAACTAATGAAAAACTGTTTTTT. Variable domain in full (rest from reference TRBV5-5 and TRBJ1-4): DAGVTQSPTHLIKTRGQQVTLRCSPISGHKSVSWYQQVLGQGPQFIFQYYEKEERGRGNFPDRFSARQFPNYSSELNVNALLLGDSALYLCASWYLQGTTNEKLFFGSGTQLSVL.

This clonotype was seen a few times. A much larger clone lies a single base off, so this may be a read error. The chain is built from TRBV7-2 and TRBJ2-7; no firm D call. Germline lookup yields CDR1 SGHTA and CDR2 FQGNSA. The CDR3 is made up of 14 amino acids. V was pared by 4 bases and J by 2 bases, with 12 bases between. For the CDR3, the DNA is TGTGCCAGCAGCTCTGTAGACGGACCCTACGAGCAGTACTTC. Amino acids: CASSSVDGPYEQYF.

This clonotype has ten or more counts. The CDR3 reads CASSFSGDEQFF. CDR3 nucleotides: TGTGCCAGCAGCTTTTCTGGGGATGAGCAGTTCTTC. The V and J genes are TRBV7-9 and TRBJ2-1; no reliable D call. This CDR3 region has 12 residues. The germline V gene has CDR1 SEHNR and CDR2 FQNEAQ (reference sequence). V lost 3 bases, J lost 8 bases, and 8 bases lay in between.

This clonotype was seen many times. The chain uses TRBV7-6 and TRBJ2-3; 7 bases match TRBD2. The trim removed 4 bases at V and 0 bases at J, leaving 10 bases unmatched. Germline lookup yields CDR1 SGHVS and CDR2 FNYEAQ. CDR3 length equals 17 residues. CDR3 nucleotides: TGTGCCAGCAGCTCAAAAGATGGGGGGGAAAGCACAGATACGCAGTATTTT. Protein: CASSSKDGGESTDTQYF.

This clonotype came up a few times. This chain joins TRBV9 and TRBJ2-1; 7 nucleotides match TRBD1. The germline V gene has CDR1 SGDLS and CDR2 YYNGEE. Unmatched junction bases numbered 7, after V lost 7 bases and J lost 3 bases. CDR3 length: 14 amino acids. CDR3 sequence reads: CASGRTGNYNEQFF. The CDR3 DNA follows: TGTGCCAGCGGAAGGACAGGTAACTACAATGAGCAGTTCTTC.